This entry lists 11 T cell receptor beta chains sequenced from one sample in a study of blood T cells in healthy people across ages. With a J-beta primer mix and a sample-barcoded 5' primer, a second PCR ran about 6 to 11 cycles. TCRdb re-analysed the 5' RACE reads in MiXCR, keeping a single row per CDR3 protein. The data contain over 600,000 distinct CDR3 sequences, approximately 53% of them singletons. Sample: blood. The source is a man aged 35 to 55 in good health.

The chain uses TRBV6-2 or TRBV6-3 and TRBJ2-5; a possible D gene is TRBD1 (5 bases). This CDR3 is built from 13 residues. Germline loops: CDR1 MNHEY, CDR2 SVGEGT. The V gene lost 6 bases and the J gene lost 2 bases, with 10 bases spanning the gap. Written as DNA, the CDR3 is TGTGCCAGCAGCCGGTACAGGCAAGAGACCCAGTACTTC. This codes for CASSRYRQETQYF.

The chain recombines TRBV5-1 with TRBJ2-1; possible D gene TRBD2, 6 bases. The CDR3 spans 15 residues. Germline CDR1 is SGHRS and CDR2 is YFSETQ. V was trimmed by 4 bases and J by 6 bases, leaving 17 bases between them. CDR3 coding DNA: TGCGCCAGCAGCCCGGGGGTTGGGGGTCGCAATGAGCAGTTCTTC. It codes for CASSPGVGGRNEQFF.

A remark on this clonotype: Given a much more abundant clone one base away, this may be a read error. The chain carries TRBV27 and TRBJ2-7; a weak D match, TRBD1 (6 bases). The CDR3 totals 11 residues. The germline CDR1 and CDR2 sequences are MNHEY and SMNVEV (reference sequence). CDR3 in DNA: TGTGCCAGCAGGGGACACTACGTGCAGTACTTC. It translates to CASRGHYVQYF.

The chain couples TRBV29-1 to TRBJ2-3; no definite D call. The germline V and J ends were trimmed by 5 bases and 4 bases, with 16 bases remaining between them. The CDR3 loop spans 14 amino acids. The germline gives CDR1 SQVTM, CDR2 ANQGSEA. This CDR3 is CSVRDSYWADTQYF. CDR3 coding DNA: TGCAGCGTTAGAGACTCTTATTGGGCAGATACGCAGTATTTT.

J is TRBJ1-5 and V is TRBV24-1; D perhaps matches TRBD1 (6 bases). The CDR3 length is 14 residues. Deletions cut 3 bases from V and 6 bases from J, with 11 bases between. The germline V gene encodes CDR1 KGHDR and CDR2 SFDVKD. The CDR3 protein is CATSDPGAIQPQHF. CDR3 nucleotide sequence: TGTGCCACCAGTGATCCAGGGGCCATTCAGCCCCAGCATTTT.

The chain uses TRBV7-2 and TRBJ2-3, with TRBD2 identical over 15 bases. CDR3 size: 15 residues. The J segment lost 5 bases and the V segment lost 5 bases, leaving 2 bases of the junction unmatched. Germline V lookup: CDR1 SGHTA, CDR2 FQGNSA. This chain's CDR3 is CASSMGLAGGDTQYF. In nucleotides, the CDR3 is TGTGCCAGCAGCATGGGACTAGCGGGGGGAGATACGCAGTATTTT.

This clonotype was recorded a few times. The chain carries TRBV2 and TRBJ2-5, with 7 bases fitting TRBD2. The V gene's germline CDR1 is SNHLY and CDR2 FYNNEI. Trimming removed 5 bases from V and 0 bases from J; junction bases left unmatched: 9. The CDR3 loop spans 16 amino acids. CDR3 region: CASSTLRRGNQETQYF. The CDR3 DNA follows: TGTGCCAGCAGTACCTTAAGGCGGGGGAACCAAGAGACCCAGTACTTC.

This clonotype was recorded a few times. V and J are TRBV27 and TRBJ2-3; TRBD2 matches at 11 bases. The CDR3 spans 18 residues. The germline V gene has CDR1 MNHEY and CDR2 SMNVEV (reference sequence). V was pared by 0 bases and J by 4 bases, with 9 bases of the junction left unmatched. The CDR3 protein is CASSLSWLAGGYADTQYF. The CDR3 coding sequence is TGTGCCAGCAGTTTATCTTGGCTAGCGGGGGGATATGCAGATACGCAGTATTTT.

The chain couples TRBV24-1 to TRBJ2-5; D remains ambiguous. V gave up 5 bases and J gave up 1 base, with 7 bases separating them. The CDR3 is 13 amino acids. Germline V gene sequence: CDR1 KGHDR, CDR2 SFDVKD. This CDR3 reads CATSVPPQETQYF. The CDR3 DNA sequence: TGTGCCACCAGTGTCCCCCCCCAAGAGACCCAGTACTTC.

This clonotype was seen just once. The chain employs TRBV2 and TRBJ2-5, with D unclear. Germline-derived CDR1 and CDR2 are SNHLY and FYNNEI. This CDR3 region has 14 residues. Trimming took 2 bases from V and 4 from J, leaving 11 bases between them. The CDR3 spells CASSEQLPRETQYF. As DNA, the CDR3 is TGTGCCAGCAGTGAACAGCTCCCCCGAGAGACCCAGTACTTC.

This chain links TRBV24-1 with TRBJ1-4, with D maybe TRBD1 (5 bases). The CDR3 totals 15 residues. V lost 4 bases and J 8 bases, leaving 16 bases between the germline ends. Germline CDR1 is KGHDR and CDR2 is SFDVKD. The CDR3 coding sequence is TGTGCCACCAGTGAACCCGGGGCCAACGGGGAAAAACTGTTTTTT. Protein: CATSEPGANGEKLFF.